The rows below give T cell receptor beta chains drawn from one sample of a study of blood T cell repertoires in COVID-19. Using immunoSEQ multiplex PCR, the repertoire was profiled, and TCRdb retains in-frame clones only, with some absent. The repertoire includes some 270,000 clones, about 89% of them detected once, and 1.7% sits in the top ten. Sequencing input: PBMCs or T cells enriched from blood (not recorded which). These receptors were collected from a woman between 35 and 50 years old who had recovered from COVID-19. Both conserved end residues are part of each CDR3. The D gene is left open where the match is weak. The size entry is marked missing in some rows and otherwise reads once, few, many or a size class.

v_call	d_call	clone_size	j_call	cdr3_nt	cdr3_aa
TRBV27	NA	NA	TRBJ2-3	TGTGCCAGCAGTCTAGCCCTGGGGGGAGCTGGAGATACGCAGTATTTT	CASSLALGGAGDTQYF
TRBV27	NA	NA	TRBJ1-2	TGTGCCAGCAGGGCCGGGGGAGCTCGGGTAGGGGGCTACACCTTC	CASRAGGARVGGYTF
TRBV28	TRBD1	NA	TRBJ1-5	TGTGCCAGCAGATCTGGACAGGGGAGCAATCAGCCCCAGCATTTT	CASRSGQGSNQPQHF
TRBV12-3/TRBV12-4	TRBD1	NA	TRBJ2-7	TGTGCCAGCAGCCAGGGGGTCCCCTACGAGCAGTACTTC	CASSQGVPYEQYF
TRBV18	NA	NA	TRBJ2-3	TGTGCCAGCTCACCGGCACGTAGCACAGATACGCAGTATTTT	CASSPARSTDTQYF
TRBV5-1	TRBD2	NA	TRBJ2-2	TGCGCCAGCAGCTTGGCCCTAGCGGGGGTGCGCACCGGGGAGCTGTTTTTT	CASSLALAGVRTGELFF
TRBV11-2	TRBD2	NA	TRBJ2-7	TGTGCCAGCAGCTTAGGGGGACTAGCTGGTGGCGAGCAGTACTTC	CASSLGGLAGGEQYF
TRBV5-6	TRBD1	NA	TRBJ1-2	TGTGCCAGCAGCCGAATTGCCGCAGGGGGCGCCTATGGCTACACCTTC	CASSRIAAGGAYGYTF
TRBV5-1	TRBD1	NA	TRBJ2-2	TGCGCCAGCAGCTTGGCTTGGACAGGGGGCACCGGGGAGCTGTTTTTT	CASSLAWTGGTGELFF
TRBV6-2/TRBV6-3	NA	NA	TRBJ1-1	TGTGCCAGCAGTTACTCCCCCAGGGTCGCTGAAGCTTTCTTT	CASSYSPRVAEAFF
TRBV9	TRBD2	NA	TRBJ2-1	TGTGCCAGCAGCGTAGTGGCTAGCGGCTACAATGAGCAGTTCTTC	CASSVVASGYNEQFF
TRBV4-1	NA	NA	TRBJ2-1	TGCGCCAGCAGCCCGGGGGGCTCAACCAGGGAGCAGTTCTTC	CASSPGGSTREQFF
TRBV18	NA	NA	TRBJ1-1	TGTGCCAGCTCACCGCGTGGGGGGGGCGCGGGCACTGAAGCTTTCTTT	CASSPRGGGAGTEAFF
TRBV5-1	NA	few	TRBJ2-2	TGCGCCAGCAGCTTTGCAGGATTGAACACCGGGGAGCTGTTTTTT	CASSFAGLNTGELFF
TRBV12-5	TRBD1	NA	TRBJ1-1	TGTGCTAGTGGTGGGGACAGGTCGCCTATGAACACTGAAGCTTTCTTT	CASGGDRSPMNTEAFF
TRBV18	NA	NA	TRBJ1-5	TGTGCCAGCTCACCCACGGTTCGTGGGGCCAGTCAGCCCCAGCATTTT	CASSPTVRGASQPQHF
TRBV4-1	TRBD1	NA	TRBJ1-3	TGCGCCAGCAGCCAAGATGACAGGGGGCAGGCTGGAAACACCATATATTTT	CASSQDDRGQAGNTIYF
TRBV2	TRBD1	NA	TRBJ2-2	TGTGCCAGCAGTCGACAGGGAGTGGACACCGGGGAGCTGTTTTTT	CASSRQGVDTGELFF
TRBV6-6	NA	NA	TRBJ2-2	TGTGCCAGCACCACCTGGCAGGCAGGAAACACCGGGGAGCTGTTTTTT	CASTTWQAGNTGELFF
TRBV2	TRBD2	NA	TRBJ2-7	TGTGCCAGCAGTGGGGCGCGAGCGGGGGGCTCCCTTCAGCAGTACTTC	CASSGARAGGSLQQYF
TRBV7-9	NA	NA	TRBJ2-5	TGTGCCAGCAGCTTAGGACTAACTAATCAAGAGACCCAGTACTTC	CASSLGLTNQETQYF
TRBV19	NA	NA	TRBJ1-2	TGTGCCAGCTCGCCCGCTGGGAGGGCTACCCGAGGCTACACCTTC	CASSPAGRATRGYTF
TRBV3-1/TRBV3-2	TRBD2	few	TRBJ2-1	TGTGCCAGCAGCCACCAATCGGGACTAGCGGTCCCGTCCTACAATGAGCAGTTCTTC	CASSHQSGLAVPSYNEQFF
TRBV14	NA	NA	TRBJ1-6	TGTGCCAGCAGCTACGACTCTATCCTGAATTCACCCCTCCACTTT	CASSYDSILNSPLHF
TRBV19	NA	NA	TRBJ1-2	TGTGCCAGTAGGTGGCCAGGGTCGCCTAACTATGGCTACACCTTC	CASRWPGSPNYGYTF
TRBV6-4	NA	NA	TRBJ2-7	TGTGCCGGCTCCGCCAGAGGCTACGAGCAGTACTTC	CAGSARGYEQYF
TRBV9	TRBD2	NA	TRBJ2-5	TGTGCCAGCAGCGTAGATGTAGCGGGAGGTGGTGAGACCCAGTACTTC	CASSVDVAGGGETQYF
TRBV3-1/TRBV3-2	TRBD1	NA	TRBJ1-1	TGTGCCAGCAGCCTGGGACAGGGGAGCACTGAAGCTTTCTTT	CASSLGQGSTEAFF
TRBV11-2	NA	NA	TRBJ2-2	TGTGCCAGCAGCTTTTACGTGCGGTACACCGGGGAGCTGTTTTTT	CASSFYVRYTGELFF
TRBV9	NA	NA	TRBJ2-7	TGTGCCAGCAGCGTAGCCAAGCTTTCCTACGAGCAGTACTTC	CASSVAKLSYEQYF
TRBV18	TRBD1	NA	TRBJ1-2	TGTGCCAGCTCACCACCGGGGACAGATGGCTACACCTTC	CASSPPGTDGYTF
TRBV4-1	NA	NA	TRBJ1-4	TGCGCCAGCAGTCCCGGACAGCCTAATGAAAAACTGTTTTTT	CASSPGQPNEKLFF
TRBV5-6	TRBD2	once	TRBJ2-7	TGTGCCAGCAGCTTGGTTACTGGGGGAGGGAACGAGCAGTACTTC	CASSLVTGGGNEQYF
TRBV5-1	NA	NA	TRBJ1-2	TGCGCCAGCAGCTCGCAAGTAACCGGCTATGGCTACACCTTC	CASSSQVTGYGYTF
TRBV5-4	TRBD2	NA	TRBJ2-7	TGTGCCAGCAGCTTTCTAGCGGGAGTCCAGAACGAGCAGTACTTC	CASSFLAGVQNEQYF
TRBV18	NA	NA	TRBJ2-1	TGTGCCAGCTCACCCGACAGGGTGGAGGGTGAGCAGTTCTTC	CASSPDRVEGEQFF
TRBV5-4	TRBD1	NA	TRBJ1-2	TGTGCCAGCAGCATTAAGGACAGGGACTATGGCTACACCTTC	CASSIKDRDYGYTF
TRBV28	TRBD2	once	TRBJ2-7	TGTGCCAGCAGTTTGGGGACTAGCGGGAGCTACGAGCAGTACTTC	CASSLGTSGSYEQYF
TRBV7-9	NA	NA	TRBJ2-1	TGTGCCAGCAGCCACGACCTCCGTAGGGGTGCCTACAATGAGCAGTTCTTC	CASSHDLRRGAYNEQFF
TRBV3-1/TRBV3-2	TRBD1	NA	TRBJ1-1	TGTGCCAGCAGCCGGGACAGGGCCACTGAAGCTTTCTTT	CASSRDRATEAFF
TRBV14	NA	NA	TRBJ2-1	TGTGCCAGCAGCCAAGAACGCTTGCGGAATGAGCAGTTCTTC	CASSQERLRNEQFF
TRBV27	TRBD2	NA	TRBJ2-7	TGTGCCAGCAGTTTATCCACCACCGGGACTACCTACGAGCAGTACTTC	CASSLSTTGTTYEQYF
TRBV18	NA	NA	TRBJ1-2	TGTGCCAGCTCACTGTCCCGGGACACTAACTATGGCTACACCTTC	CASSLSRDTNYGYTF
TRBV27	TRBD2	NA	TRBJ2-1	TGTGCCAGCAGTTTGTCTCCCGGTCGAGCGGGGGGGTTGGAGCAGTTCTTC	CASSLSPGRAGGLEQFF
TRBV30	TRBD1	NA	TRBJ1-3	TGTGCCTGGAGTGTACCCCAAGCTACGACAGGGACGGGCGGAAACACCATATATTTT	CAWSVPQATTGTGGNTIYF
TRBV9	TRBD1	NA	TRBJ1-5	TGTGCCAGCAGCGGACAGGGGGAGTATGGTCCCCAGCATTTT	CASSGQGEYGPQHF
TRBV5-1	TRBD1	NA	TRBJ1-2	TGCGCCAGCAGCTGGGAGACAGGGAACGGCTACACCTTC	CASSWETGNGYTF
TRBV9	TRBD1	once	TRBJ1-2	TGTGCCAGCAGCGGTTACAGGGGGAACTATGGCTACACCTTC	CASSGYRGNYGYTF
TRBV7-2	NA	NA	TRBJ2-5	TGTGCCAGCAGCTTAGGATCTAGCCTCCAAGAGACCCAGTACTTC	CASSLGSSLQETQYF
TRBV19	NA	NA	TRBJ1-5	TGTGCCAGTAGTTTCACTTTCCAGCCCCAGCATTTT	CASSFTFQPQHF
TRBV7-2	TRBD1	NA	TRBJ2-7	TGTGCCAGCAGCTTAGTTCAGGGGGCGAACTACGAGCAGTACTTC	CASSLVQGANYEQYF
TRBV5-1	NA	NA	TRBJ1-1	TGCGCCAGCAGCGGCCCGATGAACACTGAAGCTTTCTTT	CASSGPMNTEAFF
TRBV5-1	NA	NA	TRBJ1-4	TGCGCCAGCAGTTCCGGAGAGGGAGTGAGGGAAAAACTGTTTTTT	CASSSGEGVREKLFF
TRBV3-1/TRBV3-2	NA	NA	TRBJ2-5	TGTGCCAGCAGCCAAGCTAGCGCGCCGTTCGAGACCCAGTACTTC	CASSQASAPFETQYF
TRBV5-1	NA	NA	TRBJ1-1	TGCGCCAGCGCTACAGAAGCCGGAACTGAAGCTTTCTTT	CASATEAGTEAFF